The entry below describes one TCR beta chain. This specimen belongs to a study of T cells in Graves' hyperthyroidism and ophthalmopathy. The CDR3 covers 17 residues. The ends were cut back, 6 bases at V and 1 base at J, with 22 bases in the middle. Germline CDR1 and CDR2: SEHNR and FQNEAQ (reference sequence). RNA transcripts yielded amplified TCR beta CDR3 regions. Researchers ran a first-round RT-PCR on the TCR CDR3 using the HTBI primer set. MiXCR, run by TCRdb on the multiplex PCR reads, gives a single entry per CDR3 protein. The table records hundreds of thousands of distinct CDR3 sequences, over 35% of them present only once.

The receptor's source is a man aged 18 to 35 with Graves' hyperthyroidism. The chain joins TRBV7-9 to TRBJ2-7; D may match TRBD1 or TRBD2 (5 bases each). Sample: blood. The CDR3 DNA reads TGTGCCAGCAGTTTATCTGTAGGGACGGTGGCATCCTACGAGCAGTACTTC. It translates to CASSLSVGTVASYEQYF.